The clone carrying this TCR beta chain is medium-sized within its sample. Its antigen is not known. This record comes from a study of tumor-infiltrating lymphocytes in localized non-small cell lung cancer. Study-wide findings and caveats: Different pieces of the same tissue went to different assays, confounding technical variation with intratumor heterogeneity. Tumor T-cell fraction from TCR sequencing was not associated with recurrence-free survival (p = 0.61).

Assay: immunoSEQ multiplex PCR; the TCRdb copy retains only in-frame clones and omits some. The sample lists approximately 7,200 clones, approximately 61% occurring once. Sequencing was performed on lung tumor tissue. The origin of this receptor is a human donor with non-small cell lung cancer.

The CDR3 DNA follows: TGTGCCAGCAGCCGAGGGGGTAGTTACGAGCAGTACTTC. This sequence encodes CASSRGGSYEQYF. This sequence joins TRBV2 and TRBJ2-7; weak D call: TRBD1 (6 bases). The CDR3 spans 13 residues. The V end lost 6 bases, the J end lost 4 bases, and 13 bases lay between the germline ends. The germline V gene has CDR1 SNHLY and CDR2 FYNNEI.